This TCR beta chain was found in a study of CXCR3-negative and CXCR3-positive naive CD8 T cells. Study-wide background: Some 150 million TRB reads were obtained overall (about 1.5 +/- 0.3 million per library). Whole-study findings and limits: TRBV-TRBJ usage matched between naive CXCR3-negative and CXCR3-positive cells but not between memory cells. Diversity proved comparably high across both naive subsets and much lower in memory CD8+ cells. CXCR3-positive naive cells carried more hydrophobic TRB CDR3s than CXCR3-negative naive cells did.

With regard to this clonotype: Its specificity is unknown.

UMI-labeled TRB cDNA libraries were prepared by 5' RACE. TCRdb derives one entry per CDR3 protein from the 5' RACE reads, leaving out DNA. The sample includes tens of thousands of distinct CDR3 sequences. Germline V lookup: CDR1 SGHRS, CDR2 YFSETQ. This CDR3 spans 15 amino acids. This receptor was obtained from a human donor in good health. Some clones in this sample may be carry-over from other donors' samples. Material: naive CXCR3+ CD8+ T cells from blood. Subset denoted: CD45RO-CCR7+CD27+CD95- naive CD8+ T cells expressing CXCR3 (TNR3+). The J gene is TRBJ2-2, the V gene TRBV5-1. This CDR3 reads CASSLWDWDTGELFF.